This T cell receptor (beta chain) was profiled in a study of T cell changes during pregnancy in multiple sclerosis. Assay: immunoSEQ multiplex PCR; the TCRdb copy retains only in-frame clones and omits some. The table includes approximately 100,000 clones, approximately 92% detected once. V was clipped by 0 bases and J by 1 base; unmatched bases: 8. The CDR3 runs to 17 residues. From germline, CDR1 is LNHNV and CDR2 YYDKDF (reference sequence). The rearrangement links TRBV15 to TRBJ2-5; 7 bases are a match to TRBD1. The sequence was obtained from a female donor with multiple sclerosis, enrolled in a pregnancy study. Source: peripheral blood, taken in the second trimester of pregnancy. The CDR3 spells CATSRDPLGGLQETQYF. The CDR3 coding sequence is TGTGCCACCAGCAGAGATCCCCTAGGGGGCCTCCAAGAGACCCAGTACTTC.